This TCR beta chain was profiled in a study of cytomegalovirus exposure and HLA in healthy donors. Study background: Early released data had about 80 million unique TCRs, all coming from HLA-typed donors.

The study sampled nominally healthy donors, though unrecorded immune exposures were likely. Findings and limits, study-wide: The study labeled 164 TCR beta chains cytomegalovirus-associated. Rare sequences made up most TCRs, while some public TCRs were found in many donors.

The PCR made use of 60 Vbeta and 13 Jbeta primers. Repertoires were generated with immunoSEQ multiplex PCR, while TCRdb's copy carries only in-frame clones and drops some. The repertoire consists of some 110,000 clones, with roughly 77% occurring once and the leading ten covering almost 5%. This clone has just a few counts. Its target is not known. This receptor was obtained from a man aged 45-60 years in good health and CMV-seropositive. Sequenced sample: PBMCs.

The CDR3 region has the DNA TGTGCCAGTAGTCCTGACGGGACTAGCGGGATGAGCTCCTACGAGCAGTACTTC. This encodes CASSPDGTSGMSSYEQYF. The J gene is TRBJ2-7, the V gene TRBV19; 13 bases align to TRBD2. Germline V gene data show CDR1 as LNHDA and CDR2 as SQIVND (reference sequence). The V gene end was trimmed by 5 bases and the J gene end by 0 bases; junction bases not matched to a gene: 10. The CDR3 runs to 18 residues.